The present entry profiles one T cell receptor beta chain with its context. Per germline, CDR1 KGHSH and CDR2 LQKENI. The CDR3 sequence is 18 residues long. V dropped 3 bases and J dropped 8; count of bases not matched to a gene: 15. The data were taken from a study of technical replicates of blood from a few donors. Only in-frame clones appear in the TCRdb table, and some are missing; sequencing was by immunoSEQ multiplex PCR. Here the sample spans approximately 100,000 clones, approximately 96% being singletons. The sequencing input was T cells isolated from PBMCs. This receptor was identified in a human donor in good health. The V gene is TRBV18, the J gene TRBJ1-4, with 10 bases matching TRBD1. The CDR3 DNA reads as TGTGCCAGCTCACCTCAACCGGGACAGGGGCTCCCGGGAGAAAAACTGTTTTTT. Amino acid sequence: CASSPQPGQGLPGEKLFF.